The source of this TCR beta chain is a study of regulatory T cells in long-lasting Graves disease. Study findings and constraints: Whereas nearly 1,000 public clonotypes were shared by new patients, persistent patients shared more, at some 2,500. Exclusively peripheral blood, rather than thyroid tissue, was studied. Under persistent disease, TRBV28, TRBJ1-2 and TRBJ2-5 were used preferentially.

Time point noted: newly diagnosed GD, antithyroid drugs for less than 3 months. The TCR library was made from RNA extracted from PBMCs. Nine milliliters of peripheral blood went into EDTA tubes. J lost 5 bases, V lost 2 bases, and 5 bases had no gene match. The CDR3 length is 15 residues. Germline loops: CDR1 SGHDN, CDR2 FVKESK. The sample holds a few counts of this clonotype. Its antigen is unidentified. HTBI primers from iRepertoire and Arm-PCR of CDR3 regions yielded the TCR beta libraries. TCRdb passed the multiplex PCR reads through MiXCR, listing each CDR3 protein once. The repertoire includes 350,000 to 550,000 distinct CDR3 sequences, roughly 17% of them detected once, and about 23% sits in the top ten. This same sample was also taken into another study, of T cells in Graves' hyperthyroidism and ophthalmopathy.

The TCR comes from a woman aged 18-29 years with Graves disease. The J gene is TRBJ2-5, the V gene TRBV14; 10 bases align to TRBD2. The source material was peripheral blood mononuclear cells (PBMCs), sampled at new diagnosis, from a patient treated with antithyroid drugs. CDR3 bases: TGTGCCAGCAGCCAATTGGCTAGCGGGAGTGAGACCCAGTACTTC. It translates to CASSQLASGSETQYF.